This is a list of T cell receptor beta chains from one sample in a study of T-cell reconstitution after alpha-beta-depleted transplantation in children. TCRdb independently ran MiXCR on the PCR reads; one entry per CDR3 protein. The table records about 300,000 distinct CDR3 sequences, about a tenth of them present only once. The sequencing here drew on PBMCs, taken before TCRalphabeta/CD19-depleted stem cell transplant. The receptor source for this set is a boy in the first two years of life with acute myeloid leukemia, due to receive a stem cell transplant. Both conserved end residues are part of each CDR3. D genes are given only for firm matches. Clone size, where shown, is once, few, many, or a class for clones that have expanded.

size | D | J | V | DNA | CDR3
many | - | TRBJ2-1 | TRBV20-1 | TGCAGTGCTAGAGTCCCTAGCGTTAGTGAGCAGTTCTTC | CSARVPSVSEQFF
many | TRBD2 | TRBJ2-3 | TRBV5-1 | TGCGCCAGCAGCGTCAACTTAGCGGGAGTAACAGATACGCAGTATTTT | CASSVNLAGVTDTQYF
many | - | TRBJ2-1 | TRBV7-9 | TGTGCCAGCAGCTTAGTTCTCTCCAATGAGCAGTTCTTC | CASSLVLSNEQFF
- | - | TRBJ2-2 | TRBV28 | TGTGCCAGCAGTTGGATCCACCTTAACACCGGGGAGCTGTTTTTT | CASSWIHLNTGELFF
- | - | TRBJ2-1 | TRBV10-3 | TGTGCCATCAGTGGTTGGGTAGCCCACATCCAAGACAATGAGCAGTTCTTC | CAISGWVAHIQDNEQFF
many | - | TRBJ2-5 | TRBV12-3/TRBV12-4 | TGTGCCAGCAGTTTATCCGGCGGAATCGGAGAGACCCAGTACTTC | CASSLSGGIGETQYF
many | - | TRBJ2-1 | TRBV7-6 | TGTGCCAGCAGCTTGCAGGCAGGCTCCTACAATGAGCAGTTCTTC | CASSLQAGSYNEQFF
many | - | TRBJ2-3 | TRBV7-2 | TGTGCCAGCAGCCAATCTCGGGGGATCACAGATACGCAGTATTTT | CASSQSRGITDTQYF
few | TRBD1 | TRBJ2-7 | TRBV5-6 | TGTGCCAGCAGGCGGACAGGGGCCTCCTACGAGCAGTACTTC | CASRRTGASYEQYF
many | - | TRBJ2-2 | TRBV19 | TGTGCCAGTACAGGGCGGGGCACCGGGGAGCTGTTTTTT | CASTGRGTGELFF
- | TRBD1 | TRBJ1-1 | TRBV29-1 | TGCAGCGACCGGAGGGGGCCGACTGAAGCTTTCTTT | CSDRRGPTEAFF
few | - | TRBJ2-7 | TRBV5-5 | TGTGCCAGCAGCTTGACCCCCGGGGTCTCTTACGAGCAGTACTTC | CASSLTPGVSYEQYF
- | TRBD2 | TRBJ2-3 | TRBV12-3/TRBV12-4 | TGTGCCAGCAGTTTCCCAGCGGGGGGGCCAGATACGCAGTATTTT | CASSFPAGGPDTQYF
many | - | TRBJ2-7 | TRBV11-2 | TGTGCCAGCAGCTCCTCCCCCGAGCAGTACTTC | CASSSSPEQYF
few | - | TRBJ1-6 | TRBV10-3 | TGTGCCATCAACGCAATCGGATCTTCACCCCTCCACTTT | CAINAIGSSPLHF
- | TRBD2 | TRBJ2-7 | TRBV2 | TGTGCCAGCAGTTGGACTAGCGGAGATCTATACGAGCAGTACTTC | CASSWTSGDLYEQYF
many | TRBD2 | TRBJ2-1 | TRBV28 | TGTGCCAGCAGTTTCCCCGGACTAGCGGTTACCTACAATGAGCAGTTCTTC | CASSFPGLAVTYNEQFF
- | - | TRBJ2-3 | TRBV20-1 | TGCAGTGCTAGGCGACTAGTGTTCACAGATACGCAGTATTTT | CSARRLVFTDTQYF
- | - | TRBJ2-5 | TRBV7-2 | TGTGCCAGCAGCTTAGTCGCGGTAGAGGGAGAGACCCAGTACTTC | CASSLVAVEGETQYF
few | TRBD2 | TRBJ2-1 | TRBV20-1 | TGCAGTGCTAGGTCGACTAGCGGGGGATTCCTCAGCTACAATGAGCAGTTCTTC | CSARSTSGGFLSYNEQFF
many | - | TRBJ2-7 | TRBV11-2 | TGTGCCAGCGAGGGCGGCTATACCCCCTACGAGCAGTACTTC | CASEGGYTPYEQYF
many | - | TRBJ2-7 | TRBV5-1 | TGCGCCAGCAGCTTGAATGCCGGGAGCTCCTACGAGCAGTACTTC | CASSLNAGSSYEQYF
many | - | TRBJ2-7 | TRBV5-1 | TGCGCCAGCAGCTTCGACCCGGTCTACGAGCAGTACTTC | CASSFDPVYEQYF